The 15 T cell receptor beta chains reported below all come from one sample, sequenced in a study of blood T cell repertoires in COVID-19. Data came from immunoSEQ multiplex PCR; TCRdb stores just in-frame clones and leaves some out. The profile shows under 200,000 clones, 65% to 90% of them singletons. The sample comprised peripheral blood. These receptors were collected from a human donor in a cohort sampled during active COVID-19.

The chain links TRBV27 to TRBJ2-7; weak D call: TRBD2 (6 bases). The CDR3 is 15 amino acids. CDR1 and CDR2 from the germline V gene are MNHEY and SMNVEV (reference sequence). Trimming took off 8 bases at V and 4 bases at J, with 21 bases between the two ends. CDR3 sequence (DNA): TGTGCCAGCTCTACCCCCACGGCGGGGACTTACGAGCAGTACTTC. Its translation: CASSTPTAGTYEQYF.

The table lists this clone with a count of one. The V and J genes are TRBV28 and TRBJ1-3, with 7 bases that match TRBD1. The CDR3 runs to 15 residues. Germline V CDR1 and CDR2: MDHEN, SYDVKM. V lost 5 bases to trimming and J lost 6 bases; unmatched junction nucleotides: 10. The CDR3 reads CASSGTWGQSNTIYF. The CDR3 DNA is TGTGCCAGCAGTGGCACGTGGGGACAGTCAAACACCATATATTTT.

This clone was observed once. The sample has other DNA sequences that encode this CDR3 too. The genes are TRBV7-2 and TRBJ1-2; maybe TRBD1 (6 bases). The CDR3 extends over 13 amino acids. With 5 bases removed from V and 5 bases from J, the gap between germline ends came to 12 bases. The germline CDR1 and CDR2 sequences are SGHTA and FQGNSA. The CDR3 sequence: CASSPQGNYGYTF. The CDR3 nucleotides read TGTGCCAGCAGCCCGCAGGGGAATTATGGCTACACCTTC. Looking up the rest from reference TRBV7-2 and TRBJ1-2 gives the full variable domain: GAGVSQSPSNKVTEKGKDVELRCDPISGHTALYWYRQSLGQGLEFLIYFQGNSAPDKSGLPSDRFSAERTGGSVSTLTIQRTQQEDSAVYLCASSPQGNYGYTFGSGTRLTVV.

V gene TRBV10-1 combines with J gene TRBJ2-3, with 9 bases matching TRBD2. In germline, CDR1 is WNHNN, CDR2 SYGVQD (reference sequence). The CDR3 is made up of 17 amino acids. The V gene end was trimmed by 0 bases and the J gene end by 5 bases; junction bases not matched to a gene: 9. CDR3 sequence (DNA): TGCGCCAGCAGTGAGTCGTATGCTAGCGGGGAGGGAGATACGCAGTATTTT. Translating gives CASSESYASGEGDTQYF.

The chain combines TRBV20-1 with TRBJ1-2, with D perhaps TRBD1 (5 bases). The CDR3 is made up of 8 amino acids. Trimming took off 3 bases at V and 14 bases at J, with 7 bases between the two ends. From germline, CDR1 is DFQATT and CDR2 SNEGSKA (reference sequence). The CDR3 spells CSARGGTF. The CDR3 region has the DNA TGCAGTGCTAGGGGGGGGACCTTC.

The V and J genes are TRBV24-1 and TRBJ2-5; D might be TRBD1 (5 bases). CDR3 length: 14 residues. Trimming took off 1 base at V and 3 bases at J, with 8 bases between the two ends. Germline CDR1 KGHDR, CDR2 SFDVKD. In nucleotides, the CDR3 is TGTGCCACCAGTGATTTAACAGGAAAAGAGACCCAGTACTTC. It specifies CATSDLTGKETQYF.

This clone is a singleton in its sample. J is TRBJ2-1 and V is TRBV20-1; 12 bases match TRBD2. Germline CDR1 is DFQATT and CDR2 is SNEGSKA (reference sequence). V lost 3 bases to trimming and J lost 9 bases; unmatched junction nucleotides: 15. CDR3 length: 17 residues. The CDR3 nucleotides read TGCAGTGCTAGTCCAGCGCTAGCGGGAGGGCTCCGGGGTGAGCAGTTCTTC. This gives the protein CSASPALAGGLRGEQFF.

CDR3 protein: CASGDFNTEAFF. The CDR3 bases are TGTGCCAGCGGGGACTTTAACACTGAAGCTTTCTTT. The J gene is TRBJ1-1, the V gene TRBV3-1 (or the pseudogene TRBV3-2), with D perhaps matching TRBD1 (5 bases). Trimming left V 8 bases short and J 2 bases short, with 9 bases between. The CDR3 is 12 residues long. Germline V gene sequence: CDR1 LGHDT, CDR2 YNNKEL (reference sequence).

This clone came up once. The J gene is TRBJ2-5, the V gene TRBV19; D not resolved. Germline CDR1 reads LNHDA; CDR2 reads SQIVND (reference sequence). The germline V and J ends were trimmed by 4 bases and 4 bases, with 10 bases remaining between them. This CDR3 is built from 13 residues. The CDR3 bases are TGTGCCAGTAGTACGGGTAGAGGAGAGACCCAGTACTTC. Translated: CASSTGRGETQYF.

The chain is built from TRBV9 and TRBJ2-1; 8 bases map to TRBD1. V lost 5 bases and J lost 11; bases outside the gene matches: 21. Germline CDR1 SGDLS, CDR2 YYNGEE. There are 17 residues in the CDR3. CDR3 sequence: CASSPSGGTGTPGKQFF. In DNA, the CDR3 is TGTGCCAGCAGTCCTTCAGGGGGGACAGGTACCCCTGGAAAGCAGTTCTTC.

This chain uses TRBV7-2 with TRBJ1-2, with TRBD1 matching 10 bases. Trimming cost V 5 bases and J 3 bases; bases outside gene matches: 3. This CDR3 region has 14 residues. Germline CDR1 and CDR2: SGHTA and FQGNSA. CDR3 DNA: TGTGCCAGCAGCCCAGGGACAGGGGACTATGGCTACACCTTC. Translation: CASSPGTGDYGYTF.

The chain uses TRBV19 and TRBJ1-2, with D perhaps matching TRBD1 (6 bases). The germline V and J ends were trimmed by 4 bases and 2 bases, with 14 bases remaining between them. This CDR3 region has 15 residues. Germline V CDR1 and CDR2: LNHDA, SQIVND (reference sequence). The chain's CDR3 is CASSTPDRPNYGYTF. DNA for the CDR3: TGTGCCAGTAGTACCCCAGACAGGCCCAACTATGGCTACACCTTC.

V is TRBV2 and J is TRBJ1-1, with D possibly TRBD1 on 6 matching bases. Germline-derived CDR1 and CDR2 are SNHLY and FYNNEI. CDR3 length: 14 amino acids. The V end lost 0 bases, the J end lost 6 bases, and 11 bases lay between the germline ends. The CDR3 loop reads CASSEAQGRPEAFF. The CDR3 coding sequence is TGTGCCAGCAGTGAAGCACAGGGTAGGCCTGAAGCTTTCTTT. Combining the CDR3 with reference TRBV2 and TRBJ1-1 gives the whole variable domain EPEVTQTPSHQVTQMGQEVILRCVPISNHLYFYWYRQILGQKVEFLVSFYNNEISEKSEIFDDQFSVERPDGSNFTLKIRSTKLEDSAMYFCASSEAQGRPEAFFGQGTRLTVV.

The V gene is TRBV6-1, the J gene TRBJ1-5; D uncertain. V was shortened by 1 base and J by 7 bases, with 11 bases between the two germline ends. CDR1 and CDR2 from the germline V gene are MNHNS and SASEGT. The CDR3 is 14 residues long. Here the CDR3 DNA reads TGTGCCAGCAGTGAAGGCGGGGATGTCCAGCCCCAGCATTTT. Translated: CASSEGGDVQPQHF.

V usage is TRBV4-3 and J usage is TRBJ1-3, with D tentatively TRBD1 (5 bases). This CDR3 region has 15 residues. V lost 6 bases, J lost 0 bases, and 12 bases lay in between. CDR1 is LGHNA and CDR2 is YSLEER in the germline V gene. The CDR3 loop is CASSLQVSSGNTIYF. The CDR3 region has the DNA TGCGCCAGCAGTCTACAGGTTTCCTCTGGAAACACCATATATTTT.